The 25 T cell receptor beta chains in this list originate from one sample, sequenced in a study of blood T cells in healthy people across ages. Together with a sample-barcoded 5' primer, a J-beta primer mix was included in a second PCR lasting about 7 to 12 cycles. TCRdb reprocessed the 5' RACE reads via MiXCR and lists one record per CDR3 protein. The profile covers about 540,000 distinct CDR3 sequences, with nearly 25% appearing a single time and roughly 10% taken by the ten largest. This sample was shared with a second study, whose subject was T cells of mothers and their children.

Sequencing was carried out using blood. Every receptor here comes from a boy between 10 and 17 years old in good health.

The sample holds many counts of this clonotype. J is TRBJ2-5 and V is TRBV4-2; 7 positions match TRBD1. CDR1 is LGHNA, CDR2 YNFKEQ, per germline. The CDR3 extends over 14 amino acids. The V and J ends lost 7 bases and 1 base, in that order; junction bases with no gene match: 6. CDR3 amino acids: CASTTGTAQETQYF. The CDR3 DNA reads as TGTGCCAGCACCACAGGGACAGCCCAAGAGACCCAGTACTTC.

This clonotype occurred a few times. The V and J genes are TRBV28 and TRBJ2-7, with D tentatively TRBD2 (5 bases). The CDR3 covers 15 residues. Germline V lookup: CDR1 MDHEN, CDR2 SYDVKM. The V end was cut by 3 bases, the J end by 1 base, with 13 bases between. This chain's CDR3 is CASSLEELNSYEQYF. CDR3 nucleotides: TGTGCCAGCAGTTTGGAGGAGTTAAATTCCTACGAGCAGTACTTC.

A few counts support this clonotype. The chain couples TRBV4-1 to TRBJ2-3; D gene ambiguous. The CDR3 is 14 residues long. Trimming removed 3 bases from V and 2 bases from J, with 9 bases in between. Germline CDR1 and CDR2: MGHRA and YSYEKL. Here the CDR3 DNA reads TGCGCCAGCAGCCATGGCCTATTCACAGATACGCAGTATTTT. It is translated as CASSHGLFTDTQYF.

V is TRBV29-1 and J is TRBJ2-1; tentatively, D is TRBD2 (6 bases). Between the trimmed V and J ends, which lost 3 bases and 13 bases, there was a span of 19 bases. The length of the CDR3 is 13 residues. Germline lookup yields CDR1 SQVTM and CDR2 ANQGSEA. The CDR3 region has the DNA TGCAGCGTTGATAGTTGGGAGGCCCCAGCTCAGTTCTTC. Protein sequence: CSVDSWEAPAQFF.

The J gene is TRBJ2-1, the V gene TRBV5-6; the match to TRBD2 covers 13 bases. Judging by the DNA end, TRBJ2-7 fits better; the J call may be wrong. Germline V CDR1 and CDR2: SGHDT, YYEEEE. The CDR3 sequence is 15 residues long. The CDR3 loop reads CASSPGLAGRNEQYF. Written as DNA, the CDR3 is TGTGCCAGCAGCCCGGGACTAGCGGGACGGAATGAGCAGTACTTC.

The CDR3 region is CASSQWTGTTEAFF. The CDR3 DNA sequence: TGCGCCAGCAGCCAATGGACAGGGACGACTGAAGCTTTCTTT. V gene TRBV4-1 combines with J gene TRBJ1-1; 8 nucleotides align to TRBD1. V was clipped by 2 bases and J by 5 bases; unmatched bases: 4. The CDR3 contains 14 residues. Germline V lookup: CDR1 MGHRA, CDR2 YSYEKL.

This clonotype was observed a few times. This chain uses TRBV10-3 with TRBJ2-5; D unclear. The end of the DNA aligns better with TRBJ2-7, so the J call may be wrong. The germline V gene encodes CDR1 ENHRY and CDR2 SYGVKD. CDR3 length: 15 amino acids. The CDR3 reads CAISAVNLSSYEQYF. The CDR3 DNA reads as TGTGCCATCAGTGCGGTGAACCTGAGCTCCTACGAGCAGTACTTC.

This clonotype was detected once. V usage is TRBV6-1 and J usage is TRBJ2-6; TRBD2 agrees at 12 bases. After removal of 7 bases from V and 2 bases from J, the junction contained 6 bases not matched to a gene. The CDR3 sequence is 17 residues long. Germline-derived CDR1 and CDR2 are MNHNS and SASEGT. The CDR3 nucleotides are TGTGCCAGCAACGCTAGCGGGAGGGGTGCTGGGGCCAACGTCCTGACTTTC. Residues: CASNASGRGAGANVLTF.

This clonotype showed up just a few times. One junction end disagrees with the germline gene, perhaps due to a read error. The V gene is TRBV5-5, the J gene TRBJ2-4; the D gene is possibly TRBD1 (6 bases). The germline gives CDR1 SGHKS, CDR2 YYEKEE (reference sequence). The CDR3 is 15 residues long. CDR3 coding DNA: TGTGCCGGCAGCTTGACGAGGGGGGCCAAAAACATTCAGTACTTC. Its translation is CAGSLTRGAKNIQYF.

The chain employs TRBV7-2 and TRBJ2-3; no reliable D call. This CDR3 contains 13 residues. Trimming cost V 1 base and J 5 bases, with 7 bases left between them. Germline values: CDR1 SGHTA, CDR2 FQGNSA. CDR3 bases: TGTGCCAGCAGCTTAGGGATGGGAGATACGCAGTATTTT. It encodes CASSLGMGDTQYF.

This chain links TRBV27 with TRBJ2-7, with D uncertain. Trimming removed 8 bases from V and 7 bases from J, with 9 bases in between. Germline loops: CDR1 MNHEY, CDR2 SMNVEV (reference sequence). This CDR3 has 10 amino acids. The CDR3 nucleotides read TGTGCCAGCGGAATGAGGGAGCAGTACTTC. Translated, it gives CASGMREQYF.

V is TRBV7-2 and J is TRBJ1-6; no definite D call. V was clipped by 6 bases and J by 5 bases, with 5 bases between them. CDR1 SGHTA and CDR2 FQGNSA come from the germline V gene. This CDR3 is 12 amino acids long. CDR3 in amino acids: CASSINNSPLHF. CDR3 nucleotide sequence: TGTGCCAGCAGTATCAATAATTCACCCCTCCACTTT.

This chain joins TRBV21-1 and TRBJ1-4. TRBV21-1 is an annotated pseudogene. The CDR3 sequence is 17 residues long. As DNA, the CDR3 is TGTGCCAGCAGCAAGCAGAACACAGGCCCCTCGGGTGAAAAACTGTTTTTT. Its protein is CASSKQNTGPSGEKLFF.

This clonotype was observed a few times. V is TRBV6-2 or TRBV6-3 and J is TRBJ1-5; maybe TRBD1 (6 bases). Deletions cut 7 bases from V and 6 bases from J, with 10 bases between. Germline CDR1 MNHEY, CDR2 SVGEGT. This CDR3 is 12 amino acids long. The CDR3 sequence: CASKGGGQPQHF. The CDR3 DNA is TGTGCCAGCAAGGGGGGCGGTCAGCCCCAGCATTTT.

This clonotype has ten or more counts. The chain is built from TRBV9 and TRBJ2-5; 8 bases match TRBD1. V shed 2 bases and J 5 bases; nucleotides not matched to a gene: 5. The CDR3 length is 14 residues. The germline gives CDR1 SGDLS, CDR2 YYNGEE. This chain's CDR3 is CASSVTGDRETQYF. CDR3 DNA sequence: TGTGCCAGCAGCGTGACAGGGGATCGCGAGACCCAGTACTTC.

The count of this clonotype is one. The chain carries TRBV7-2 and TRBJ2-5; D is uncertain. The J call is in doubt because the DNA end fits TRBJ2-1 better. This CDR3 region has 14 residues. Germline V CDR1 and CDR2: SGHTA, FQGNSA. DNA of the CDR3: TGTGCCAGCAGCTTAGCGGGCCTGAGCAATGAGCAGTTCTTC. Its protein product is CASSLAGLSNEQFF.

CDR3 bases: TGTGCCAGCAGCCCCGTTATCTCTGGGGCCAACGTCCTGACTTTC. It codes for CASSPVISGANVLTF. The chain is built from TRBV7-9 and TRBJ2-6; D is uncertain. The CDR3 has 15 amino acids. Germline loops: CDR1 SEHNR, CDR2 FQNEAQ (reference sequence). Trimming removed 5 bases at V and 0 bases at J, with 8 bases between.

This chain uses TRBV30 with TRBJ2-1; D tentatively reads TRBD1 or TRBD2 (6 bases each). Trimming left V 1 base short and J 0 bases short, with 13 bases between. Per the germline V gene, CDR1 is GTSNPN and CDR2 is SVGIG (reference sequence). The CDR3 covers 16 residues. CDR3 bases: TGTGCCTGGAGTGAGGGGGGACTCAGCTCCTACAATGAGCAGTTCTTC. Protein: CAWSEGGLSSYNEQFF. Drawing the rest from reference TRBV30 and TRBJ2-1, the complete variable domain is SQTIHQWPATLVQPVGSPLSLECTVEGTSNPNLYWYRQAAGRGLQLLFYSVGIGQISSEVPQNLSASRPQDRQFILSSKKLLLSDSGFYLCAWSEGGLSSYNEQFFGPGTRLTVL.

This clonotype was seen more than once but under ten times. This chain uses TRBV7-9 with TRBJ2-7, with TRBD1 identical over 8 bases. V lost 4 bases, J lost 3 bases, and 5 bases stayed unmatched. Germline V lookup: CDR1 SEHNR, CDR2 FQNEAQ (reference sequence). The CDR3 is 14 residues long. The CDR3, as DNA: TGTGCCAGCAGCTCCCCCACAGGGGGCTACGAGCAGTACTTC. Its translation: CASSSPTGGYEQYF.

This clonotype has more than one count but fewer than ten. The chain links TRBV20-1 to TRBJ2-3; the match to TRBD2 covers 7 bases. Germline V gene lookup returns CDR1 DFQATT and CDR2 SNEGSKA (reference sequence). The junction had 6 bases not matched to a gene; V was cut back by 3 bases and J by 0 bases. There are 15 residues in the CDR3. CDR3 in amino acids: CSARQLAVSTDTQYF. CDR3 bases: TGCAGTGCTAGGCAGCTAGCGGTGAGCACAGATACGCAGTATTTT.

V usage is TRBV11-2 and J usage is TRBJ2-3; D is ambiguous. The CDR3 has 16 amino acids. Germline CDR1 and CDR2: SGHAT and FQNNGV. V lost 1 base and J lost 0, with 11 bases in between. CDR3 sequence reads: CASSLGLRHSTDTQYF. In DNA form, the CDR3 reads TGTGCCAGCAGCTTAGGGTTGAGGCATAGCACAGATACGCAGTATTTT. The variable domain in full, completed from reference TRBV11-2 and TRBJ2-3, reads EAGVAQSPRYKIIEKRQSVAFWCNPISGHATLYWYQQILGQGPKLLIQFQNNGVVDDSQLPKDRFSAERLKGVDSTLKIQPAKLEDSAVYLCASSLGLRHSTDTQYFGPGTRLTVL.

This clonotype was counted a few times. The chain carries TRBV20-1 and TRBJ2-3; D not resolved. Looked up from germline, CDR1 is DFQATT and CDR2 is SNEGSKA (reference sequence). V lost 6 bases and J 0 bases, leaving 7 bases between the germline ends. The CDR3 runs to 12 residues. The CDR3 loop reads CSATVSTDTQYF. In nucleotides, the CDR3 is TGCAGTGCCACCGTGAGCACAGATACGCAGTATTTT.

In its sample, this clonotype was seen a few times. One end of the junction does not line up with germline, which may come from a read error. This chain links TRBV27 with TRBJ2-5; D is unclear. The CDR3 loop spans 12 amino acids. Germline CDR1 reads MNHEY; CDR2 reads SMNVEV (reference sequence). CDR3 DNA: TGTGCCAGCAAAGGACGTGTGGGTGAGCAGTTCTTT. Residues: CASKGRVGEQFF.

CDR3 region: CASSLWVLGGPKTQYF. Written as DNA, the CDR3 is TGTGCCAGCAGCTTATGGGTGCTAGGGGGTCCCAAGACCCAGTACTTC. The V gene is TRBV7-2, the J gene TRBJ2-5; maybe TRBD1 (6 bases). The CDR3 has 16 residues. CDR1 SGHTA and CDR2 FQGNSA come from the germline V gene. The V gene lost 2 bases and the J gene lost 6 bases, with 19 bases spanning the gap.

In this sample, this clonotype turned up a few times. V and J are TRBV2 and TRBJ1-6, with D perhaps TRBD1 (5 bases). V lost 1 base and J lost 0, with 7 bases in between. The germline V gene has CDR1 SNHLY and CDR2 FYNNEI. The CDR3 has 16 residues. In DNA form, the CDR3 reads TGTGCCAGCAGTGAAGGGGACGACTCCTATAATTCACCCCTCCACTTT. Amino acids: CASSEGDDSYNSPLHF.